Listed below are T cell receptor beta chains from one sample, sequenced in a study of OX40 agonist ivuxolimab in advanced cancers. Here immunoSEQ multiplex PCR was the method, and the copy in TCRdb shows in-frame clones only, minus some. The table lists tens of thousands of clones, 89% of them singletons, with 9% to 10% in the top ten. Sequenced here: CD4+ or CD8+ T cells sorted from blood, sampled in a trial of the OX40 agonist ivuxolimab. The receptors here all came from an adult with an advanced solid tumor such as melanoma, head and neck, liver or kidney cancer. Both conserved end residues are part of each CDR3. Fields, in order: D gene, J gene, clone size, CDR3 length, V gene, CDR3 DNA, CDR3 protein. The D gene is left open where the match is weak. A clone size is listed for some rows: how often the clone was seen (once, few, many), or a class if it is expanded.

. | TRBJ2-6 | . | 15 | TRBV7-8 | TGTGCCAGCAGCCTGGGAGTTCTCGGGGCCAACGTCCTGACTTTC | CASSLGVLGANVLTF
. | TRBJ1-2 | . | 13 | TRBV11-2 | TGTGCCAGCAGCCCGACCGTCTTCTATGGCTACACCTTC | CASSPTVFYGYTF
TRBD1 | TRBJ1-2 | . | 14 | TRBV5-6 | TGTGCCAGCATCTGGGACAGGGGGGACTATGGCTACACCTTC | CASIWDRGDYGYTF
. | TRBJ2-2 | once | 15 | TRBV2 | TGTGCCAGCAGTCCCGGGACGGGTCACACCGGGGAGCTGTTTTTT | CASSPGTGHTGELFF
. | TRBJ2-1 | . | 14 | TRBV7-8 | TGTGCCAGCAGCTTCGCTAGGGGCTACGCCGAGCAGTTCTTC | CASSFARGYAEQFF
. | TRBJ2-7 | . | 15 | TRBV5-1 | TGCGCCAGCGCACAGGGTGCCGCTCGTGTGGGCGAGCAGTACTTC | CASAQGAARVGEQYF
TRBD1 | TRBJ2-7 | . | 16 | TRBV18 | TGTGCCAGCTCACCTATTGGCGGGACAGGACCCTACGAGCAGTACTTC | CASSPIGGTGPYEQYF
. | TRBJ1-1 | . | 14 | TRBV5-6 | TGTGCCAGCAGCTTGGTAGGGTTCGGCACTGAAGCTTTCTTT | CASSLVGFGTEAFF
. | TRBJ1-1 | . | 14 | TRBV7-9 | TGTGCCAGCAGCTTCCTAGGGGTTGGCACTGAAGCTTTCTTT | CASSFLGVGTEAFF
. | TRBJ2-3 | once | 13 | TRBV19 | TGTGCTAGTAGGGGCAGGGACACAGATACGCAGTATTTT | CASRGRDTDTQYF
TRBD1 | TRBJ1-1 | . | 16 | TRBV2 | TGTGCCAGCAGTGAACCCGAGACAGGGGTGAGCACTGAAGCTTTCTTT | CASSEPETGVSTEAFF
TRBD2 | TRBJ2-1 | . | 14 | TRBV7-3 | TGTGCCTGCAGTCGGAGCGGGAGATCCAATGAGCAGTTCTTC | CACSRSGRSNEQFF
. | TRBJ2-7 | . | 15 | TRBV9 | TGTGCCAGCAGCGTAGAAGGGGGAGCTTCCTACGAGCAGTACTTC | CASSVEGGASYEQYF
TRBD2 | TRBJ2-1 | . | 18 | TRBV27 | TGTGCCAGACCCCAAGAGAATAATTTAGGGCGGGAGGTGGCTGAGCAGTTCTTC | CARPQENNLGREVAEQFF
. | TRBJ2-1 | . | 13 | TRBV18 | TGTGCCAGCTCACCAGGTGGACCATATGAGCAGTTCTTC | CASSPGGPYEQFF
. | TRBJ2-3 | . | 14 | TRBV28 | TGTGCCAGCAGTTCCCATGAGACTTCAGATACGCAGTATTTT | CASSSHETSDTQYF
. | TRBJ2-7 | . | 14 | TRBV4-1 | TGCGCCAGCAGCCAGACGAACAGGGATCCCGAGCAGTACTTC | CASSQTNRDPEQYF
TRBD2 | TRBJ2-1 | . | 17 | TRBV9 | TGTGCCAGCAGCACCCCTCGGGCGGGGGGGTATCACAATGAGCAGTTCTTC | CASSTPRAGGYHNEQFF
. | TRBJ1-1 | . | 14 | TRBV2 | TGTGCCAGCAGTGATTGGGGGCCTAACACTGAAGCTTTCTTT | CASSDWGPNTEAFF
. | TRBJ2-7 | few | 11 | TRBV6-5 | TGTGCCAGCAGTTACGGGGTCGAGCAGTACTTC | CASSYGVEQYF
. | TRBJ2-3 | . | 15 | TRBV27 | TGTGCCAGCAGCTCCGCCGTCCTCTCCACAGATACGCAGTATTTT | CASSSAVLSTDTQYF